This TCR beta chain was identified in a study of blood T cell repertoires in COVID-19. Whole-study context: Collection of acute and convalescent COVID-19 samples took place in the United States, Italy and Spain.

The repertoire was sequenced with immunoSEQ multiplex PCR; TCRdb's copy has only in-frame clones and lacks some. This table has more than 250,000 clones, more than 70% appearing once. This receptor was identified in a woman in her thirties or forties with acute COVID-19. The specimen sequenced was PBMCs or T cells enriched from blood (not recorded which).

For the CDR3, the DNA is TGTGCCAGCAGCTTAGGTGGGACAGGGGACACAGATACGCAGTATTTT. This codes for CASSLGGTGDTDTQYF. V and J are TRBV11-1 and TRBJ2-3; TRBD1 matches at 10 bases. The junction had 3 bases not matched to a gene; V was cut back by 1 base and J by 2 bases. CDR3 length: 16 residues. CDR1 and CDR2 (germline): SGHAT, FQDESV (reference sequence). Looking up the rest from reference TRBV11-1 and TRBJ2-3 gives the full variable domain: EAEVAQSPRYKITEKSQAVAFWCDPISGHATLYWYRQILGQGPELLVQFQDESVVDDSQLPKDRFSAERLKGVDSTLKIQPAELGDSAMYLCASSLGGTGDTDTQYFGPGTRLTVL.